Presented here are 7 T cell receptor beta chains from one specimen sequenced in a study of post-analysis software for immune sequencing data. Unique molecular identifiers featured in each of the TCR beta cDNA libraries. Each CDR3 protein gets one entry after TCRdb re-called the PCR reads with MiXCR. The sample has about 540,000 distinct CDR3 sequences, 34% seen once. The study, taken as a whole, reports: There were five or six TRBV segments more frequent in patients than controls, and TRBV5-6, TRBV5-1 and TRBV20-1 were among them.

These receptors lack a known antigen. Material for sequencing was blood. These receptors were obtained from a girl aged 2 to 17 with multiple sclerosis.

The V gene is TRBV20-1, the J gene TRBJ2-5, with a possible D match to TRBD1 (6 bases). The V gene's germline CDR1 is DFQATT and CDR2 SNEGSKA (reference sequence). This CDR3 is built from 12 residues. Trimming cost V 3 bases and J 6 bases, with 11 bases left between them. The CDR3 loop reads CSASAGVKTQYF. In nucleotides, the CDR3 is TGCAGTGCTAGCGCAGGGGTGAAGACCCAGTACTTC.

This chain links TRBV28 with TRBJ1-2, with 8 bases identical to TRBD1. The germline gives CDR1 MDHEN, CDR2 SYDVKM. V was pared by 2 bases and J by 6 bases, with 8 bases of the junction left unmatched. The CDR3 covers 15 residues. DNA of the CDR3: TGTGCCAGCAGTTTAATAGGGACAGGTGGAAATGGCTACACCTTC. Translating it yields CASSLIGTGGNGYTF.

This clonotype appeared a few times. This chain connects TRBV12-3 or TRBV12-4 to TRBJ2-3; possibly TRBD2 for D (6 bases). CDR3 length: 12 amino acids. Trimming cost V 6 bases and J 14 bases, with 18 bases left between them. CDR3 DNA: TGTGCCAGCAGCACGGCCGCCGCGCGGGGGTATTTT. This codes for CASSTAAARGYF.

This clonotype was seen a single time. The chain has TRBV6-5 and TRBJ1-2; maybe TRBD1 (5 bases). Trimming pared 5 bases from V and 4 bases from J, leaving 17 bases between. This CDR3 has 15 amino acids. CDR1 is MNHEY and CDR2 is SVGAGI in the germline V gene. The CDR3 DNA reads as TGTGCCAGCAGTGACGGGACGCGGGCGTCCTATGGCTACACCTTC. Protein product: CASSDGTRASYGYTF.

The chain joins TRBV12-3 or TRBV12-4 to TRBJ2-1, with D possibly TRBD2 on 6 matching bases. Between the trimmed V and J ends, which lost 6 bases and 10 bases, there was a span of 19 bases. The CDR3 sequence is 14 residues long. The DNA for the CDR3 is TGTGCCAGCAGGGGACTCCTTGCCAACATCGAGCAGTTCTTC. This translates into CASRGLLANIEQFF.

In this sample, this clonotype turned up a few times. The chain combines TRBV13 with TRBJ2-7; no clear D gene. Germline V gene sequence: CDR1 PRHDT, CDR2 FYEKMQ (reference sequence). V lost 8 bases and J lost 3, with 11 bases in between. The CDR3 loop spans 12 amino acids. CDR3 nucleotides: TGTGCCAGCGCCACTTCTAACTACGAGCAGTACTTC. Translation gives CASATSNYEQYF.

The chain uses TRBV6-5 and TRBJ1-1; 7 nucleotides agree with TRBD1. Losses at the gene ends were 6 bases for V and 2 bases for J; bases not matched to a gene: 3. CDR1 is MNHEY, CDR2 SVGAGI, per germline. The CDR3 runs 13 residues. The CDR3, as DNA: TGTGCCAGCAGGAGACAGGGCAACACTGAAGCTTTCTTT. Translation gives CASRRQGNTEAFF.